The clone carrying this TCR beta chain has only a few counts. Its specificity is unknown. The sample originates from a study of T-cell memory formation after mild COVID-19. Whole-study findings and limits: Researchers found some responding clones in pre-infection memory, a sign that cross-reactive memory joined. The study found contracting CD4+ clones mainly in CM and EM and contracting CD8+ clones in EMRA.

TCRdb ran MiXCR on the 5' RACE reads and lists one entry per CDR3 protein. The sample carries about 470,000 distinct CDR3 sequences, about 18% recorded once. V lost 3 bases, J lost 7 bases, and 8 bases stayed unmatched. In germline, CDR1 is SGHKS, CDR2 YYEKEE (reference sequence). The CDR3 length is 14 residues. The chain combines TRBV5-5 with TRBJ2-7; 9 bases align to TRBD2. The sequencing sample was made of PBMCs or a T cell subset sorted from them (not recorded which). This sequence was found in an adult woman who had mild COVID-19 (a few samples of this study predate the infection). Cell type and time point are not known. CDR3 in amino acids: CASSSGTSRTEQYF. CDR3 nucleotides: TGTGCCAGCAGCTCTGGGACTAGCAGAACAGAGCAGTACTTC.